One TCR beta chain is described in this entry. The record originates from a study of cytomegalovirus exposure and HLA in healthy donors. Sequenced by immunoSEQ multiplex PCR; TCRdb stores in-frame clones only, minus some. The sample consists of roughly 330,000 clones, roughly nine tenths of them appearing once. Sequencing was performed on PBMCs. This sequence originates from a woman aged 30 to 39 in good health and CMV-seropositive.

Written as DNA, the CDR3 is TGTGCCAGCGGTCGTAACGAGCAGTACTTC. Translating it yields CASGRNEQYF. The genes are TRBV28 and TRBJ2-7; D not resolved. The germline V gene has CDR1 MDHEN and CDR2 SYDVKM. The CDR3 is 10 residues long. The germline V and J ends were trimmed by 8 bases and 5 bases, with 7 bases remaining between them.